This T cell receptor (beta chain) is drawn from a study of blood T cell repertoires in COVID-19. The overall study: Acute and convalescent COVID-19 samples came from the United States, Italy and Spain.

Assignments of participants to cohorts depended upon their own reported clinical history. Some clones are missing from TCRdb's copy, which holds only in-frame ones; the method was immunoSEQ multiplex PCR. The data hold around 450,000 clones, with roughly 87% observed a single time. Material for sequencing was PBMCs or T cells enriched from blood (not recorded which). The TCR comes from a woman aged 18-29 years with acute COVID-19.

CDR3 bases: TGTGCCAGCAGCTCCACGACAGGGCTCCTGAACACTGAAGCTTTCTTT. Amino acid sequence: CASSSTTGLLNTEAFF. The chain recombines TRBV11-2 with TRBJ1-1; 7 bases line up with TRBD1. V shed 4 bases, J shed 0 bases, and the junction held 8 bases outside the gene matches. The CDR3 runs to 16 residues. CDR1 and CDR2 from the germline V gene are SGHAT and FQNNGV.